This T cell receptor beta chain was captured in a study of CD8 T cells in ankylosing spondylitis. This clonotype was seen repeatedly, ten times or more. The antigen remains unidentified. Points from the study as a whole: A motif of 7 to 9 highly homologous TCR beta variants was seen as apparently characteristic of ankylosing spondylitis blood. Reportedly, disease-linked clones are significantly enriched in ankylosing spondylitis patients' matched synovial fluid. Some motif variants were previously reported in reactive arthritis synovial fluid and blood.

Making use of molecular barcodes, quantitative 5'-RACE generated TCR beta libraries. One entry per CDR3 protein results from TCRdb running MiXCR on the 5' RACE reads. The data contain about 130,000 distinct CDR3 sequences, around 6.6% of them singletons. This CDR3 is 13 amino acids long. The germline V gene encodes CDR1 SGDLS and CDR2 YYNGEE. V was shortened by 0 bases and J by 1 base, with 2 bases between the two germline ends. The chain has TRBV9 and TRBJ1-5; D is ambiguous. Sequencing used blood, either unsorted or a sorted T cell fraction (not recorded which). This receptor was taken from a female donor with ankylosing spondylitis or in good health (not recorded which). The CDR3 DNA sequence: TGTGCCAGCAGCGTAGGCAGCAATCAGCCCCAGCATTTT. This encodes CASSVGSNQPQHF.